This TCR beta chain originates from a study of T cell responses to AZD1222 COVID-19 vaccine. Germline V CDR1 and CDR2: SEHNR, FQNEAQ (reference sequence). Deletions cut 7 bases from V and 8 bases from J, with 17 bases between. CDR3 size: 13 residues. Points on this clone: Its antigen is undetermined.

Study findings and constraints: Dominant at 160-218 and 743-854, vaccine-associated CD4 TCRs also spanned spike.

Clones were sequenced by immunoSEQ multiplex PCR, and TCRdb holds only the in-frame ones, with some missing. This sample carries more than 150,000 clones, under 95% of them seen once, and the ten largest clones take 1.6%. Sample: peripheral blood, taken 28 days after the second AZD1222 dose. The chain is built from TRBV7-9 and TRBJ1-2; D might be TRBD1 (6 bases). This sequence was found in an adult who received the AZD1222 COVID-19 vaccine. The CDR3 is CASTLPGGRGYTF. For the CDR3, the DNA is TGTGCCAGCACTCTACCGGGGGGCCGGGGCTACACCTTC. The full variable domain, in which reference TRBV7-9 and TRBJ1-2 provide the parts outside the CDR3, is DTGVSQNPRHKITKRGQNVTFRCDPISEHNRLYWYRQTLGQGPEFLTYFQNEAQLEKSRLLSDRFSAERPKGSFSTLEIQRTEQGDSAMYLCASTLPGGRGYTFGSGTRLTVV.